Each of the 27 T cell receptor beta chains below was sequenced from the same sample in a study of blood T cell repertoires in COVID-19. Generated by immunoSEQ multiplex PCR, the TCRdb table keeps only in-frame clones and is missing some. This table holds some 270,000 clones, roughly 89% found once. The sequencing input was peripheral blood. The receptors derive from a woman aged 40 to 50 who had recovered from COVID-19.

The rearrangement links TRBV12-3 or TRBV12-4 to TRBJ2-3, with 7 nucleotides matching TRBD2. The CDR3 totals 13 residues. Trimming cost V 2 bases and J 7 bases; bases outside gene matches: 3. CDR3 coding DNA: TGTGCCAGCAGTTTATCGGGGGGATATACGCAGTATTTT. Amino acids: CASSLSGGYTQYF.

The rearrangement uses TRBV27 and TRBJ2-1; possible D gene TRBD2, 6 bases. Per the germline V gene, CDR1 is MNHEY and CDR2 is SMNVEV (reference sequence). V shed 3 bases and J shed 5 bases, with 20 bases lying between them. The CDR3 runs 17 residues. CDR3 sequence: CASSFISGTSPDNEQFF. The CDR3 coding sequence is TGTGCCAGCAGTTTCATATCCGGGACTTCCCCTGACAATGAGCAGTTCTTC.

The V call is TRBV30, the J call TRBJ2-1; 12 bases match TRBD2. The CDR3 sequence is 16 residues long. V dropped 0 bases and J dropped 7; count of bases not matched to a gene: 7. Germline lookup yields CDR1 GTSNPN and CDR2 SVGIG (reference sequence). Written as DNA, the CDR3 is TGTGCCTGGAGTGTACCCGTGACTAGCGGGAGAAATGAGCAGTTCTTC. This encodes CAWSVPVTSGRNEQFF.

This clone was picked up a small number of times. This chain joins TRBV30 and TRBJ1-6; D unresolved. Trimming removed 1 base at V and 8 bases at J, with 12 bases between. The germline V gene has CDR1 GTSNPN and CDR2 SVGIG (reference sequence). The CDR3 covers 14 residues. The DNA for the CDR3 is TGTGCCTGGAGTGAGGCAGGCCAAGATTCACCCCTCCACTTT. The encoded protein is CAWSEAGQDSPLHF.

The V call is TRBV7-3, the J call TRBJ1-4; 7 nucleotides line up with TRBD1. The CDR3 is made up of 17 amino acids. Germline CDR1 is SGHTA and CDR2 is FQGTGA. J gave up 8 bases and V 6 bases, and 18 bases lay outside the gene matches. The chain's CDR3 is CASSYTHTDREEEKLFF. CDR3 coding DNA: TGTGCCAGCAGTTATACTCACACCGACAGGGAAGAAGAAAAACTGTTTTTT.

The sample holds one count of this clone. The rearrangement joins TRBV18 to TRBJ1-4; D ambiguous. The CDR3 consists of 17 residues. V was cut by 3 bases and J by 1 base, with 15 bases left in between. Germline V lookup: CDR1 KGHSH, CDR2 LQKENI. The CDR3 reads CASSPREALLTNEKLFF. The CDR3 DNA is TGTGCCAGCTCACCCCGGGAGGCTCTTTTAACTAATGAAAAACTGTTTTTT. Drawing the rest from reference TRBV18 and TRBJ1-4, the complete variable domain is NAGVMQNPRHLVRRRGQEARLRCSPMKGHSHVYWYRQLPEEGLKFMVYLQKENIIDESGMPKERFSAEFPKEGPSILRIQQVVRGDSAAYFCASSPREALLTNEKLFFGSGTQLSVL.

The V gene is TRBV11-2, the J gene TRBJ1-1; D remains unclear. In germline, CDR1 is SGHAT, CDR2 FQNNGV. This CDR3 has 13 residues. Trimming removed 5 bases at V and 4 bases at J, with 11 bases between. The DNA of the CDR3 is TGTGCCAGCAGCCATTCCGGGGTCACTGAAGCTTTCTTT. Translation gives CASSHSGVTEAFF.

The chain employs TRBV30 and TRBJ1-2; 12 nucleotides agree with TRBD1. The CDR3 spans 13 residues. The ends lost 5 bases at V and 2 bases at J; junction bases unmatched: 0. Germline values: CDR1 GTSNPN, CDR2 SVGIG (reference sequence). CDR3 nucleotide sequence: TGTGCCTGGGGGACAGGGGGCAACTATGGCTACACCTTC. Amino acids: CAWGTGGNYGYTF.

This clone was recorded only once. The J gene is TRBJ2-5, the V gene TRBV5-1, with 12 bases identical to TRBD2. In germline, CDR1 is SGHRS, CDR2 YFSETQ. This CDR3 contains 17 residues. With 2 bases clipped from V and 1 base from J, the junction kept 6 bases outside the gene matches. This chain's CDR3 is CASSLTGLAGTQETQYF. In DNA form, the CDR3 reads TGCGCCAGCAGCTTAACCGGACTAGCGGGGACCCAAGAGACCCAGTACTTC.

This rearrangement joins TRBV27 to TRBJ2-7, with a possible D match to TRBD1 (5 bases). The CDR3 length is 14 residues. Between the trimmed V and J ends, which lost 10 bases and 2 bases, there was a span of 18 bases. The germline CDR1 and CDR2 sequences are MNHEY and SMNVEV (reference sequence). In DNA, the CDR3 is TGTGCCACTCACCCGGACATGGATCCCTACGAGCAGTACTTC. It encodes CATHPDMDPYEQYF.

This rearrangement joins TRBV2 to TRBJ2-1; the D gene is possibly TRBD1 (6 bases). V shed 6 bases and J shed 3 bases, with 12 bases lying between them. The CDR3 has 14 amino acids. Germline V lookup: CDR1 SNHLY, CDR2 FYNNEI. For the CDR3, the DNA is TGTGCCAGCAGCGAGGACAGACTCTACAATGAGCAGTTCTTC. It is translated as CASSEDRLYNEQFF.

This rearrangement joins TRBV30 to TRBJ1-5; D uncertain. Looked up from germline, CDR1 is GTSNPN and CDR2 is SVGIG (reference sequence). CDR3 length equals 13 residues. Trimming shortened V by 2 bases and J by 3 bases, and 8 bases separated the two germline ends. The CDR3 DNA reads TGTGCCTGGAGTTCAGGCGACAATCAGCCCCAGCATTTT. Its protein is CAWSSGDNQPQHF. Full variable domain (missing parts from reference TRBV30 and TRBJ1-5): SQTIHQWPATLVQPVGSPLSLECTVEGTSNPNLYWYRQAAGRGLQLLFYSVGIGQISSEVPQNLSASRPQDRQFILSSKKLLLSDSGFYLCAWSSGDNQPQHFGDGTRLSIL.

The chain carries TRBV23-1 and TRBJ1-1, with TRBD1 matching 12 bases. TRBV23-1 is assigned to the ORF class and has an uncertain function. The J segment lost 11 bases and the V segment lost 3 bases, leaving 16 bases of the junction unmatched. The CDR3 has 17 amino acids. The DNA of the CDR3 is TGCGCCAGCAGTCATCCTAGGGAGGGACAGGGGGCCATGGGGGCTTTCTTT. Protein sequence: CASSHPREGQGAMGAFF.

This chain connects TRBV7-2 to TRBJ2-5, with TRBD2 matching 8 bases. The germline V gene has CDR1 SGHTA and CDR2 FQGNSA. The V and J ends lost 3 bases and 4 bases, in that order; junction bases with no gene match: 10. CDR3 size: 16 residues. CDR3: CASSFTGGAVGETQYF. The CDR3 DNA reads as TGTGCCAGCAGCTTTACCGGGGGGGCGGTCGGAGAGACCCAGTACTTC.

The CDR3 region is CASSPFPGRRKETQYF. CDR3 DNA: TGTGCCAGCTCACCTTTCCCCGGGAGGCGGAAAGAGACCCAGTACTTC. The chain is built from TRBV18 and TRBJ2-5; 7 bases are a match to TRBD2. Unmatched junction bases numbered 10, after V lost 3 bases and J lost 3 bases. Germline V gene lookup returns CDR1 KGHSH and CDR2 LQKENI. CDR3 length equals 16 residues. The variable domain in full, with the rest retrieved from reference TRBV18 and TRBJ2-5, is NAGVMQNPRHLVRRRGQEARLRCSPMKGHSHVYWYRQLPEEGLKFMVYLQKENIIDESGMPKERFSAEFPKEGPSILRIQQVVRGDSAAYFCASSPFPGRRKETQYFGPGTRLLVL.

This chain uses TRBV5-5 with TRBJ1-1, with TRBD1 matching over 7 bases. J gave up 5 bases and V 4 bases, and 17 bases lay outside the gene matches. The germline gives CDR1 SGHKS, CDR2 YYEKEE (reference sequence). The CDR3 has 17 amino acids. The CDR3 DNA is TGTGCCAGCAGCCCAACCGGGACAGCCAATGATTGGACTGAAGCTTTCTTT. Amino acids: CASSPTGTANDWTEAFF.

The J gene is TRBJ2-3, the V gene TRBV9; the D is unclear. In germline, CDR1 is SGDLS, CDR2 YYNGEE. This CDR3 spans 15 amino acids. V shed 3 bases and J shed 2 bases, with 13 bases lying between them. Here the CDR3 reads CASSALGRNTDTQYF. The DNA for the CDR3 is TGTGCCAGCAGCGCCTTGGGCAGAAACACAGATACGCAGTATTTT.

This clone showed up just once. The chain links TRBV28 to TRBJ1-5, with D perhaps matching TRBD1 (5 bases). Germline V lookup: CDR1 MDHEN, CDR2 SYDVKM. V gave up 5 bases and J gave up 7 bases, with 12 bases separating them. This CDR3 comprises 13 residues. The CDR3 loop reads CASSLGGWQPQHF. As DNA, the CDR3 is TGTGCCAGCAGTCTGGGGGGTTGGCAGCCCCAGCATTTT.

J is TRBJ2-7 and V is TRBV6-5; no clear D gene. V was shortened by 4 bases and J by 6 bases, with 19 bases between the two germline ends. Germline values: CDR1 MNHEY, CDR2 SVGAGI. This CDR3 region has 15 residues. In DNA form, the CDR3 reads TGTGCCAGCAGTTCCGAGGCGTCCCCCCGGAGCGAGCAGTACTTC. Its translation is CASSSEASPRSEQYF.

The chain couples TRBV5-1 to TRBJ1-3; D ambiguous. The CDR3 has 16 residues. V lost 3 bases, J lost 0 bases, and 13 bases lay in between. Looked up from germline, CDR1 is SGHRS and CDR2 is YFSETQ. The CDR3 coding sequence is TGCGCCAGCAGCTCGGGTTCGGGTGGCTCTGGAAACACCATATATTTT. Translation gives CASSSGSGGSGNTIYF.

The V gene is TRBV19, the J gene TRBJ2-7, with TRBD1 matching 12 bases. This CDR3 has 16 amino acids. V shed 4 bases and J 2 bases; nucleotides not matched to a gene: 6. Germline values: CDR1 LNHDA, CDR2 SQIVND (reference sequence). Here the CDR3 DNA reads TGTGCCAGTAGTAGACCGGGACAGGGGGCTCCCTACGAGCAGTACTTC. Its translation: CASSRPGQGAPYEQYF. Full variable domain (missing parts from reference TRBV19 and TRBJ2-7): DGGITQSPKYLFRKEGQNVTLSCEQNLNHDAMYWYRQDPGQGLRLIYYSQIVNDFQKGDIAEGYSVSREKKESFPLTVTSAQKNPTAFYLCASSRPGQGAPYEQYFGPGTRLTVT.

This rearrangement joins TRBV19 to TRBJ1-5; a possible D gene is TRBD1 (5 bases). CDR1 and CDR2 from the germline V gene are LNHDA and SQIVND (reference sequence). V lost 7 bases to trimming and J lost 4 bases, with 20 bases between them. CDR3 length: 16 residues. The CDR3 reads CASTVQPDSVNQPQHF. CDR3 bases: TGTGCCAGTACCGTCCAGCCCGACAGCGTTAATCAGCCCCAGCATTTT.

CDR3 sequence (DNA): TGTGCCAGCAGCCAAGATACTCTGGCGGGGGAGACAGATACGCAGTATTTT. Protein sequence: CASSQDTLAGETDTQYF. The rearrangement links TRBV3-1 (or the pseudogene TRBV3-2) to TRBJ2-3; 7 positions match TRBD2. With V trimmed by 0 bases and J by 3 bases, 9 bases remained unmatched. The CDR3 is 17 amino acids. Germline V gene data show CDR1 as LGHDT and CDR2 as YNNKEL (reference sequence).

In DNA form, the CDR3 reads TGTGCCAGCAGCCGCAATCGGGTGGGGAACACTGAAGCTTTCTTT. Amino acid sequence: CASSRNRVGNTEAFF. The genes are TRBV5-4 and TRBJ1-1; D not certain. The ends were cut back, 4 bases at V and 1 base at J, with 14 bases in the middle. The CDR3 is 15 amino acids. The germline CDR1 and CDR2 sequences are SGHNT and YYREEE (reference sequence).

This clone was seen a single time. V is TRBV11-2 and J is TRBJ2-6; TRBD2 aligns across 7 bases. The trim removed 1 base at V and 1 base at J, leaving 1 base unmatched. The V gene's germline CDR1 is SGHAT and CDR2 FQNNGV. This CDR3 contains 16 residues. The DNA of the CDR3 is TGTGCCAGCAGCTTAGGCGGGGGTTCTGGGGCCAACGTCCTGACTTTC. This sequence encodes CASSLGGGSGANVLTF. The whole variable domain, filled in from reference TRBV11-2 and TRBJ2-6, reads EAGVAQSPRYKIIEKRQSVAFWCNPISGHATLYWYQQILGQGPKLLIQFQNNGVVDDSQLPKDRFSAERLKGVDSTLKIQPAKLEDSAVYLCASSLGGGSGANVLTFGAGSRLTVL.

The genes are TRBV6-2 or TRBV6-3 and TRBJ1-5, with 7 bases identical to TRBD1. The CDR3 sequence is 17 residues long. V shed 2 bases and J 2 bases; nucleotides not matched to a gene: 9. From germline, CDR1 is MNHEY and CDR2 SVGEGT. The CDR3 nucleotides are TGTGCCAGCAGTTACCGCAGGGACAGCTTGGGCAATCAGCCCCAGCATTTT. Encoded protein: CASSYRRDSLGNQPQHF.

The chain links TRBV7-9 to TRBJ1-1, with D uncertain. There are 13 residues in the CDR3. Per the germline V gene, CDR1 is SEHNR and CDR2 is FQNEAQ (reference sequence). V shed 6 bases and J shed 0 bases, with 8 bases lying between them. The CDR3 coding sequence is TGTGCCAGCAGTCTTTCCTTGAACACTGAAGCTTTCTTT. It yields the protein CASSLSLNTEAFF.